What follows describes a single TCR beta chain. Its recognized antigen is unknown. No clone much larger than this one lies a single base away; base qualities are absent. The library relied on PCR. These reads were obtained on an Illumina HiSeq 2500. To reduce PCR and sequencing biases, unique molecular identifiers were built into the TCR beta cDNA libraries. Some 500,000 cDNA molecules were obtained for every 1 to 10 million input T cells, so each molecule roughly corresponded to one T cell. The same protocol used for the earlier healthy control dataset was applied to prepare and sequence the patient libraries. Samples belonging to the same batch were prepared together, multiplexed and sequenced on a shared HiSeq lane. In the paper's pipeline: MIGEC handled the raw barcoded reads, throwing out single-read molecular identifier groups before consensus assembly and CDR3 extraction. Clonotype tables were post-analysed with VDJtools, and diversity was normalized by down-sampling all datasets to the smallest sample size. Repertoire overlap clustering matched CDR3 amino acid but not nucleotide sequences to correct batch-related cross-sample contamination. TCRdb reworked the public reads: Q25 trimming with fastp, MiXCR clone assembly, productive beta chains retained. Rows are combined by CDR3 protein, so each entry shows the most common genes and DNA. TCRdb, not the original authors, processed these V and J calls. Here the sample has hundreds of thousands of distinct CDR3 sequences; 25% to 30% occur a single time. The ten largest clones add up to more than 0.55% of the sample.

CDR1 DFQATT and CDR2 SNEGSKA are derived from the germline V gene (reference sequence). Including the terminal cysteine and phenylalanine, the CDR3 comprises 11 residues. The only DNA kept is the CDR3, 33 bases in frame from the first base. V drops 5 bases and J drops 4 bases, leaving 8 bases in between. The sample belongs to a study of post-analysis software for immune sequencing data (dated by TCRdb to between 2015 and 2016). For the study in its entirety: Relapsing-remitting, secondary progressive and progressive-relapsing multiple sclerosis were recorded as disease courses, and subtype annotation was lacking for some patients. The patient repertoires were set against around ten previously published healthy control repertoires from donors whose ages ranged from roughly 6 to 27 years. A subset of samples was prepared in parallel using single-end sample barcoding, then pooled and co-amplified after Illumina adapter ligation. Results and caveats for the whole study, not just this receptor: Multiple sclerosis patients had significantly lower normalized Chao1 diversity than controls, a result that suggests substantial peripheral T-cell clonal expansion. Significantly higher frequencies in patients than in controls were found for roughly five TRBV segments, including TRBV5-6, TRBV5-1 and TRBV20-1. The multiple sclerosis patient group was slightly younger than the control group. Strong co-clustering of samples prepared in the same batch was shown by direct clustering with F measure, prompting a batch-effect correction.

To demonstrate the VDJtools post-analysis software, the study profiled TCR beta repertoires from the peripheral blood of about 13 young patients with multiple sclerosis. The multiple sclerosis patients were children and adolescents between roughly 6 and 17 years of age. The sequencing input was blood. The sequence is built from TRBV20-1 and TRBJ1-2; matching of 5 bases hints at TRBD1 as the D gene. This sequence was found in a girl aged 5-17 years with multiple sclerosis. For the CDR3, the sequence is CSAQDSYGYTF. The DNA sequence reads TGCAGTGCTCAAGACAGCTATGGCTACACCTTC.